Shown below are 9 T cell receptor beta chains from a single sample sequenced in a study of shared T cell receptors in the human thymus. Sequencing was performed with immunoSEQ multiplex PCR; in TCRdb, only in-frame clones are kept and a portion is missing. The table shows approximately 490,000 clones, with around three quarters occurring only once. This sample was also put to use in a study of human thymus T cells.

Sequencing was done on a sample of thymocytes. Source of these receptors: a boy in the first two years of life with a congenital heart defect.

The chain recombines TRBV6-1 with TRBJ2-7; tentatively, D is TRBD1 (6 bases). The CDR3 is 13 residues long. Germline lookup yields CDR1 MNHNS and CDR2 SASEGT. The V end lost 7 bases, the J end lost 2 bases, and 12 bases lay between the germline ends. The CDR3 DNA follows: TGTGCCAGCACTTGGACAGCTCCCTACGAGCAGTACTTC. It is translated as CASTWTAPYEQYF.

A few counts support this clone. The CDR3 loop reads CASSIERGLGQPQHF. The CDR3 DNA reads TGTGCCAGTAGTATAGAGCGGGGATTGGGTCAGCCCCAGCATTTT. V and J are TRBV19 and TRBJ1-5; D unresolved. The germline V gene encodes CDR1 LNHDA and CDR2 SQIVND (reference sequence). The ends were cut back, 0 bases at V and 6 bases at J, with 12 bases in the middle. The CDR3 spans 15 residues.

The rearrangement links TRBV6-5 to TRBJ1-3; D is undetermined. CDR3 length: 14 amino acids. Trimming took off 5 bases at V and 1 base at J, with 9 bases between the two ends. Per the germline V gene, CDR1 is MNHEY and CDR2 is SVGAGI. Here the CDR3 DNA reads TGTGCCAGCAGTCTCGGGATGTCTGGAAACACCATATATTTT. Translating it yields CASSLGMSGNTIYF.

This chain connects TRBV6-5 to TRBJ2-3, with 7 bases matching TRBD2. V was clipped by 2 bases and J by 6 bases; unmatched bases: 5. The CDR3 is 14 residues long. Germline CDR1 MNHEY, CDR2 SVGAGI. The CDR3 DNA sequence: TGTGCCAGCAGTTACCGGACTAGTGACGATACGCAGTATTTT. Its translation: CASSYRTSDDTQYF.

The table lists this clone with a count of one. V gene TRBV19 combines with J gene TRBJ1-1, with D hard to call. V was clipped by 5 bases and J by 4 bases, with 20 bases between them. The CDR3 length is 16 residues. Germline CDR1 and CDR2: LNHDA and SQIVND (reference sequence). CDR3 DNA sequence: TGTGCCAGTAGTCCCCGAACTATGAAAAGGATCACTGAAGCTTTCTTT. This gives the protein CASSPRTMKRITEAFF.

The V call is TRBV18, the J call TRBJ2-3, with TRBD2 identical over 8 bases. From germline, CDR1 is KGHSH and CDR2 LQKENI. This CDR3 has 17 residues. V was clipped by 0 bases and J by 5 bases; unmatched bases: 10. CDR3 sequence (DNA): TGTGCCAGCTCACCACCGAGAACTAGCGGAGAGGTAGATACGCAGTATTTT. It specifies CASSPPRTSGEVDTQYF.

The rearrangement uses TRBV7-2 and TRBJ2-7, with TRBD2 matching over 11 bases. The junction had 6 bases not matched to a gene; V was cut back by 5 bases and J by 6 bases. Germline V lookup: CDR1 SGHTA, CDR2 FQGNSA. The CDR3 spans 14 residues. CDR3 nucleotides: TGTGCCAGCAGCCGACTAGCGGGATTCGGCGAGCAGTACTTC. Translation gives CASSRLAGFGEQYF.

The chain employs TRBV19 and TRBJ1-4, with a weak D call TRBD1 (6 bases). The CDR3 is 15 amino acids. The ends were cut back, 7 bases at V and 5 bases at J, with 17 bases in the middle. The germline V gene encodes CDR1 LNHDA and CDR2 SQIVND (reference sequence). CDR3 protein: CASTLTGQLNEKLFF. CDR3 DNA sequence: TGTGCCAGTACCCTGACCGGACAGCTAAATGAAAAACTGTTTTTT.

J is TRBJ2-5 and V is TRBV6-5; weak D call: TRBD2 (6 bases). The V end was cut by 0 bases, the J end by 7 bases, with 15 bases between. Per the germline V gene, CDR1 is MNHEY and CDR2 is SVGAGI. CDR3 length: 15 residues. The CDR3 here is CASSYSGPEGSTQYF. For the CDR3, the DNA is TGTGCCAGCAGTTACTCAGGGCCGGAGGGTTCGACCCAGTACTTC.